These 9 T cell receptor beta chains were sequenced from one sample in a study of T-cell memory formation after mild COVID-19. TCRdb reprocessed the 5' RACE reads with MiXCR, giving one entry per CDR3 protein. In the table there are roughly 560,000 distinct CDR3 sequences, just over 20% of which are singletons. The sequenced material came from PBMCs or a T cell subset sorted from them (not recorded which). Every receptor here comes from an adult woman who had mild COVID-19 (a few samples of this study predate the infection). Cell type and time point are not known.

This clonotype was observed a handful of times. The chain combines TRBV7-6 with TRBJ2-1; TRBD1 matches 7 bases. The CDR3 is 15 amino acids. The trim removed 5 bases at V and 0 bases at J, leaving 4 bases unmatched. Germline values: CDR1 SGHVS, CDR2 FNYEAQ. The CDR3 region has the DNA TGTGCCAGCAGCCACGACAGGGCCTCCTACAATGAGCAGTTCTTC. As protein: CASSHDRASYNEQFF.

This chain links TRBV5-1 with TRBJ2-7; 13 bases agree with TRBD2. After removal of 2 bases from V and 0 bases from J, the junction contained 5 bases not matched to a gene. Looked up from germline, CDR1 is SGHRS and CDR2 is YFSETQ. The CDR3 is 17 amino acids. The CDR3 DNA reads as TGCGCCAGCAGCTTAGGACTAGCGGGAGAGATCTCCTACGAGCAGTACTTC. This codes for CASSLGLAGEISYEQYF.

V gene TRBV4-3 combines with J gene TRBJ2-3; the match to TRBD2 covers 8 bases. Germline V lookup: CDR1 LGHNA, CDR2 YSLEER. The CDR3 has 15 amino acids. Germline trimming cut 3 bases from V and 2 bases from J; bases unmatched to any gene: 4. The CDR3 DNA reads as TGCGCCAGCAGCCAGTTAGGACTAGCCACAGATACGCAGTATTTT. Translation gives CASSQLGLATDTQYF.

This clonotype was seen repeatedly, ten times or more. The J gene is TRBJ2-7, the V gene TRBV6-1, with 7 bases fitting TRBD1. The germline CDR1 and CDR2 sequences are MNHNS and SASEGT. The J segment lost 1 base and the V segment lost 6 bases, leaving 9 bases of the junction unmatched. This CDR3 region has 15 residues. CDR3 DNA: TGTGCCAGCAGACCACTGGGACAGCAATCCTACGAGCAGTACTTC. Translation: CASRPLGQQSYEQYF.

This clonotype has only a few counts. This rearrangement joins TRBV7-9 to TRBJ1-6, with D unclear. The CDR3 spans 15 residues. The germline gives CDR1 SEHNR, CDR2 FQNEAQ (reference sequence). Trimming pared 1 base from V and 10 bases from J, leaving 14 bases between. The CDR3 sequence: CASSLGSGFRSPLHF. The CDR3 coding sequence is TGTGCCAGCAGCTTAGGCTCGGGGTTCCGCTCACCCCTCCACTTT.

The sample holds many counts of this clonotype. The rearrangement links TRBV3-1 to TRBJ2-3, with D possibly being TRBD1 or TRBD2 (5 bases each). V lost 5 bases to trimming and J lost 4 bases, with 13 bases between them. This CDR3 has 14 amino acids. Germline CDR1 LGHDT, CDR2 YNNKEL (reference sequence). As DNA, the CDR3 is TGTGCCAGCAGCGGGGCAGGAGGATCAGATACGCAGTATTTT. Residues: CASSGAGGSDTQYF.

The chain is built from TRBV7-3 and TRBJ1-6; D gene ambiguous. CDR1 is SGHTA and CDR2 is FQGTGA in the germline V gene. The CDR3 covers 16 residues. Between the trimmed V and J ends, which lost 2 bases and 3 bases, there was a span of 11 bases. CDR3 sequence: CASSLAAGNYNSPLHF. The DNA for the CDR3 is TGTGCCAGCAGCTTAGCGGCAGGCAACTATAATTCACCCCTCCACTTT.

This clonotype appeared many times. The chain recombines TRBV12-3 or TRBV12-4 with TRBJ1-1; D unclear. The CDR3 sequence is 12 residues long. The V end lost 3 bases, the J end lost 1 base, and 3 bases lay between the germline ends. The CDR3 here is CASSLWNTEAFF. Written as DNA, the CDR3 is TGTGCCAGCAGTTTGTGGAACACTGAAGCTTTCTTT.

The chain combines TRBV12-3 or TRBV12-4 with TRBJ2-3; 10 bases agree with TRBD2. The junction had 7 bases not matched to a gene; V was cut back by 8 bases and J by 2 bases. The CDR3 extends over 15 amino acids. The DNA for the CDR3 is TGTGCCAGCGGAACGAGCGGGAGGGTCACAGATACGCAGTATTTT. This encodes CASGTSGRVTDTQYF.